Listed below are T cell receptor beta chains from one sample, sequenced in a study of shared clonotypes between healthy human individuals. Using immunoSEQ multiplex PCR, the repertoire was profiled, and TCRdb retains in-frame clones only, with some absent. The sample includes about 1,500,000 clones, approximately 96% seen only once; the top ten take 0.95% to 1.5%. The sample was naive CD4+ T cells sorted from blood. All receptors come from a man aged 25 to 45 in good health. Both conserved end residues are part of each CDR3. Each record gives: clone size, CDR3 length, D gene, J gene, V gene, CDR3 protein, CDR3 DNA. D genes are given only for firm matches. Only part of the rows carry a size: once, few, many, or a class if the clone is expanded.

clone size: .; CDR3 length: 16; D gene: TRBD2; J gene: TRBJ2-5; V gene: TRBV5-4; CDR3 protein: CASSLGGSSGKETQYF; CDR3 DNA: TGTGCCAGCAGCTTGGGGGGGTCTAGCGGAAAAGAGACCCAGTACTTC
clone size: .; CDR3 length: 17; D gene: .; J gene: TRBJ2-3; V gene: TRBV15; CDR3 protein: CATSRERGSSATDTQYF; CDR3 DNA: TGTGCCACCAGCAGAGAACGAGGGAGTAGTGCAACGGATACGCAGTATTTT
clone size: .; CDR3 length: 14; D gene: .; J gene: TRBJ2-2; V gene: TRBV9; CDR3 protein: CASSFTGITGELFF; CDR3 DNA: TGTGCCAGCAGCTTTACAGGGATCACCGGGGAGCTGTTTTTT
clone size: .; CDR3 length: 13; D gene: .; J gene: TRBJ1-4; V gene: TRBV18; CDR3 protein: CASSGRINEKLFF; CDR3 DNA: TGTGCCAGCTCCGGCAGGATAAATGAAAAACTGTTTTTT
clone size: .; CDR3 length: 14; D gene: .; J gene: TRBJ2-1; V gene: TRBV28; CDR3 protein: CASSITLGNNEQFF; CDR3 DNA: TGTGCCAGCAGTATAACCTTGGGGAACAATGAGCAGTTCTTC
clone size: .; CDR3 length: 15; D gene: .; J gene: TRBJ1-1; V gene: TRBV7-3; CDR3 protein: CASSPNQTPLGEAFF; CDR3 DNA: TGTGCCAGCAGCCCGAACCAGACCCCTCTCGGTGAAGCTTTCTTT
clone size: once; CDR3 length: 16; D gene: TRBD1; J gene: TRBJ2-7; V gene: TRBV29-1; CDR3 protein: CSVEVFDRGRSYEQYF; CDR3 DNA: TGCAGCGTTGAAGTGTTTGACAGGGGGCGATCCTACGAGCAGTACTTC
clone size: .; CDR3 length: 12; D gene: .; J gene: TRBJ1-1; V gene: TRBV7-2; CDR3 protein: CASSLEWSEAFF; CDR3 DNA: TGTGCCAGCAGCTTAGAATGGTCTGAAGCTTTCTTT
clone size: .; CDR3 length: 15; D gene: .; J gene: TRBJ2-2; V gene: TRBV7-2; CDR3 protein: CASSLVAMNTGELFF; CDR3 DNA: TGTGCCAGCAGCTTAGTAGCAATGAACACCGGGGAGCTGTTTTTT
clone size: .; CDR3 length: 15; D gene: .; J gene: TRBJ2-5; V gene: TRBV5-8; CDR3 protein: CASSAERSGQETQYF; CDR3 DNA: TGTGCCAGCAGCGCAGAAAGATCCGGGCAAGAGACCCAGTACTTC
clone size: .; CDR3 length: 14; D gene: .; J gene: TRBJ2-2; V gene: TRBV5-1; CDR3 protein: CASSVDRYTGELFF; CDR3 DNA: TGCGCCAGCAGCGTGGACCGGTACACCGGGGAGCTGTTTTTT
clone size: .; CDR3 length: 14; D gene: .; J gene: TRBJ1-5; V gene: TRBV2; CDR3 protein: CASSVQGLSQPQHF; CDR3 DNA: TGTGCCAGCAGTGTTCAGGGGTTGAGTCAGCCCCAGCATTTT
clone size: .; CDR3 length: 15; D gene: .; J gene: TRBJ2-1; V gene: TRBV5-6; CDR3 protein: CASSLSQGTDNEQFF; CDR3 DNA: TGTGCCAGCAGCTTGTCGCAGGGAACGGACAATGAGCAGTTCTTC
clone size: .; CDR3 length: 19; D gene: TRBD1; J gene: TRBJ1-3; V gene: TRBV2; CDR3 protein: CASSVPGQGTRSSGNTIYF; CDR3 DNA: TGTGCCAGCAGTGTGCCGGGACAGGGAACGAGGAGCTCTGGAAACACCATATATTTT
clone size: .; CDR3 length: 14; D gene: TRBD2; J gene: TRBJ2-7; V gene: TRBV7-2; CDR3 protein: CASSPYGRAGEQYF; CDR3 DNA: TGTGCCAGCAGCCCCTACGGGCGAGCGGGGGAGCAGTACTTC
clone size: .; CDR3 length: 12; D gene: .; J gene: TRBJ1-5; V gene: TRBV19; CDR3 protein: CAIGGGAQPQHF; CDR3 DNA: TGTGCCATAGGGGGGGGCGCTCAGCCCCAGCATTTT
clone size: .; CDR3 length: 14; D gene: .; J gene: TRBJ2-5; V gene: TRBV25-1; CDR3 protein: CASSGYLQGATQYF; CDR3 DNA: TGTGCCAGCAGTGGATACCTTCAGGGAGCGACCCAGTACTTC
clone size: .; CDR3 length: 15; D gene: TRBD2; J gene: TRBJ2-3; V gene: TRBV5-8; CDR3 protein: CASSRRLAGTDTQYF; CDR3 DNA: TGTGCCAGCAGCCGACGACTAGCGGGAACAGATACGCAGTATTTT
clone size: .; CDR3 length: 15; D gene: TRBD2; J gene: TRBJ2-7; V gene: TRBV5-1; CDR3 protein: CASSYSSGSQTEQYF; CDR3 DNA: TGCGCCAGCAGCTACAGTAGCGGGAGCCAGACCGAGCAGTACTTC
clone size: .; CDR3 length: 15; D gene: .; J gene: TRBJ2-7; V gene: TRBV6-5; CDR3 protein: CASSSRGGDSYEQYF; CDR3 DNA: TGTGCCAGCAGTTCCCGAGGAGGGGATAGCTACGAGCAGTACTTC
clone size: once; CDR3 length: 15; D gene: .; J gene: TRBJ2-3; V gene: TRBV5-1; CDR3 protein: CASSLAPGGTDTQYF; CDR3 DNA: TGCGCCAGCAGCTTGGCGCCAGGGGGCACAGATACGCAGTATTTT
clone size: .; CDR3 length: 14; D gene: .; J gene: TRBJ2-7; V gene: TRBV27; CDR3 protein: CASTKAGLPYEQYF; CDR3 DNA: TGTGCCAGCACTAAAGCGGGCCTGCCCTACGAGCAGTACTTC
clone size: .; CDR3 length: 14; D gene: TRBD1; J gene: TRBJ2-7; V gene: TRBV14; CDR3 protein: CASSLDRGSYEQYF; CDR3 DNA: TGTGCCAGCAGCCTCGACAGGGGCTCCTACGAGCAGTACTTC
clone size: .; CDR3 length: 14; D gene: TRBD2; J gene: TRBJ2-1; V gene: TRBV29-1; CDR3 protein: CSWGLAGSYNEQFF; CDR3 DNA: TGCAGCTGGGGCCTAGCGGGCTCCTACAATGAGCAGTTCTTC